One and the same sample provided the 28 T cell receptor beta chains below, sequenced in a study of T cells in women clearing cervical HPV infection (dated by TCRdb to 2016 to 2018). Libraries were made using the immunoSEQ multiplex PCR assay. The immuneACCESS repertoire file appears here via TCRdb, limited to in-frame rearrangements. These files lack a portion of the clones; in checked studies, under half of the deficit traces to unresolved V genes, and the cause of the others is not known. This sample's table carries more than 15,000 clones. Approximately 15% of the sample is taken by the ten largest. Input material: blood buffy coat. These TCRs come from a woman aged 18-70 years with a cervical HPV16 infection that either progressed to CIN3+ or cleared (not recorded which).

Comments on this clone: Read data end 3 residues before the CDR3 end; the end is taken from the germline J gene. The chain combines TRBV20-1 with TRBJ2-1; TRBD1 aligns across 10 bases. The V gene end was trimmed by 5 bases and the J gene end by 5 bases; junction bases not matched to a gene: 9. The CDR3 spans 15 residues. Germline assignment: CDR1 DFQATT and CDR2 SNEGSKA (reference sequence). The CDR3 spells CSAVGRDRGDNEQFF. Partial CDR3 DNA: TGCAGTGCTGTCGGCCGGGACAGGGGTGACAATGAG.

As concerns this clone: The read comes to an end 3 residues before the CDR3 does, leaving the germline J gene to fill in the end. The rearrangement joins TRBV20-1 to TRBJ2-5; D is perhaps TRBD1 or TRBD2 (5 bases each). CDR3 length equals 14 residues. CDR1 DFQATT and CDR2 SNEGSKA come from the germline V gene (reference sequence). V lost 3 bases and J 2 bases, leaving 13 bases between the germline ends. The sequenced part of the CDR3 DNA is TGCAGTGCTAGCACCGAGGGGTTTCAAGAGACC. Its protein is CSASTEGFQET. The full CDR3 protein reads CSASTEGFQETQYF.

On this clone: The read terminates 3 residues before the CDR3 end, so the remaining end is supplied by the germline J gene. The genes are TRBV2 and TRBJ1-1, with 8 bases aligning to TRBD1. CDR1 is SNHLY and CDR2 is FYNNEI in the germline V gene. The CDR3 has 15 amino acids. With 6 bases clipped from V and 0 bases from J, the junction kept 6 bases outside the gene matches. Partial CDR3 DNA: TGTGCCAGCAGCCGGACAGGGCTGGTGAACACTGAA. Its translation: CASSRTGLVNTE. The entire CDR3 sequence reads CASSRTGLVNTEAFF.

As concerns this clone: The CDR3 is cut off 3 residues early in the read; its end comes from the germline J gene. This chain joins TRBV30 and TRBJ1-5, with 7 bases matching TRBD1. This CDR3 has 14 amino acids. Germline V gene lookup returns CDR1 GTSNPN and CDR2 SVGIG (reference sequence). The J segment lost 7 bases and the V segment lost 2 bases, leaving 8 bases of the junction unmatched. The CDR3 bases that were read are TGTGCCTGGAGTCAAGGGGGCGCGGTCCAGCCC. The encoded protein is CAWSQGGAVQP. The whole CDR3 protein reads CAWSQGGAVQPQHF.

Remarks on this clone: The read ends 3 residues shy of where the CDR3 ends; the end is completed using the germline J gene. The chain links TRBV19 to TRBJ1-2, with a weak D call TRBD1 (5 bases). CDR1 is LNHDA, CDR2 SQIVND, per germline (reference sequence). Trimming cost V 5 bases and J 4 bases, with 14 bases left between them. The CDR3 is 14 residues long. The CDR3 loop reads CASSETRGVYGYTF. CDR3 DNA (partial): TGTGCCAGTAGTGAAACTCGAGGGGTCTATGGC.

As concerns this clone: The CDR3 extends 3 residues past the end of the read, so its final part is completed from the germline J gene. The J gene is TRBJ2-1, the V gene TRBV12-3 or TRBV12-4; TRBD2 is a possible D gene (5 bases). This CDR3 comprises 12 residues. V lost 4 bases to trimming and J lost 6 bases, with 7 bases between them. The covered CDR3 bases are TGTGCCAGCAGTTCGGGGATCAATGAG. As protein: CASSSGINE. The complete CDR3 sequence is CASSSGINEQFF.

Comments on this clone: The read is 3 residues too short to cover the CDR3 end, so that end is filled in from the germline J gene. This rearrangement joins TRBV5-1 to TRBJ1-2, with 7 bases lining up with TRBD1. The germline V gene encodes CDR1 SGHRS and CDR2 YFSETQ. The CDR3 runs 16 residues. V dropped 4 bases and J dropped 0; count of bases not matched to a gene: 9. The sequenced CDR3 bases are TGCGCCAGCAGCGCAGGGACAGCAAGAGCTAACTATGGC. Amino acids: CASSAGTARANYG. The whole CDR3 reads CASSAGTARANYGYTF.

To note about this clone: The read ends 3 residues shy of where the CDR3 ends; the end is completed using the germline J gene. The V call is TRBV2, the J call TRBJ1-5, with D maybe TRBD1 (5 bases). There are 14 residues in the CDR3. The germline CDR1 and CDR2 sequences are SNHLY and FYNNEI. Deletions cut 7 bases from V and 7 bases from J, with 17 bases between. The CDR3: CASTGGRSGQPQHF. The CDR3 bases that were read are TGTGCCAGCACCGGCGGACGGTCAGGGCAGCCC.

Partial CDR3 DNA: TGCAGTGCTAGAAGAGCGGGCGCCTATAATTCACCC. Protein: CSARRAGAYNSP. The full-length CDR3 reads as CSARRAGAYNSPLHF. The J gene is TRBJ1-6, the V gene TRBV20-1; D is undetermined. The read comes to an end 3 residues before the CDR3 does, leaving the germline J gene to fill in the end. Germline loops: CDR1 DFQATT, CDR2 SNEGSKA (reference sequence). This CDR3 comprises 15 residues. Trimming took 2 bases from V and 2 from J, leaving 10 bases between them.

As for this clone: The CDR3 is cut off 3 residues early in the read; its end comes from the germline J gene. The V gene is TRBV7-9, the J gene TRBJ2-7, with TRBD2 as a possible D gene (6 bases). CDR3 length equals 15 residues. The germline CDR1 and CDR2 sequences are SEHNR and FQNEAQ (reference sequence). Trimming shortened V by 5 bases and J by 2 bases, and 16 bases separated the two germline ends. CDR3 loop: CASSDAGKGTYEQYF. The part of the CDR3 DNA that was read is TGTGCCAGCAGCGACGCGGGAAAAGGGACCTACGAG.

About this clone itself: The CDR3 end falls 3 residues outside the read, so it is completed with the germline J gene. The J gene is TRBJ2-7, the V gene TRBV10-3, with TRBD1 identical over 7 bases. This CDR3 has 16 residues. J gave up 0 bases and V 3 bases, and 8 bases lay outside the gene matches. The germline V gene encodes CDR1 ENHRY and CDR2 SYGVKD. Partial CDR3 DNA: TGTGCCATCAGTGACCTACGGGACAGAGTCTCCTACGAG. It is translated as CAISDLRDRVSYE. The complete CDR3 protein is CAISDLRDRVSYEQYF.

Notes on this clone: The DNA ends 3 residues before the CDR3 does, and the rest of the CDR3 is filled in from the germline J gene. The chain links TRBV18 to TRBJ1-2, with D possibly being TRBD1 (6 bases). V lost 3 bases and J 6 bases, leaving 11 bases between the germline ends. CDR3 length: 13 amino acids. Germline CDR1 is KGHSH and CDR2 is LQKENI. The CDR3 DNA, read in part, is TGTGCCAGCTCACCGGCGGGGGCTGATGGC. It translates to CASSPAGADG. The CDR3 reads in full as CASSPAGADGYTF.

Worth noting for this clone: The CDR3 is cut off 3 residues early in the read; its end comes from the germline J gene. The V gene is TRBV5-1, the J gene TRBJ2-2; 7 positions match TRBD2. The V and J ends lost 3 bases and 6 bases, in that order; junction bases with no gene match: 5. CDR1 SGHRS and CDR2 YFSETQ come from the germline V gene. The CDR3 is made up of 14 amino acids. The DNA read from the CDR3 is TGCGCCAGCAGCTCACTAGCGATGGCCGGGGAG. This sequence encodes CASSSLAMAGE. In full, the CDR3 is CASSSLAMAGELFF.

Of note for this clone: The read terminates 3 residues before the CDR3 end, so the remaining end is supplied by the germline J gene. The chain couples TRBV24-1 to TRBJ1-1; 8 bases agree with TRBD1. The V and J ends lost 8 bases and 2 bases, in that order; junction bases with no gene match: 3. The V gene's germline CDR1 is KGHDR and CDR2 SFDVKD. This CDR3 has 13 residues. CDR3 sequence: CATTQGANTEAFF. CDR3 DNA (partial): TGTGCCACCACGCAGGGGGCTAACACTGAA.

Regarding this clone: The read ends 3 residues shy of where the CDR3 ends; the end is completed using the germline J gene. The gene calls are TRBV13 and TRBJ2-7; 7 nucleotides agree with TRBD2. The trim removed 4 bases at V and 4 bases at J, leaving 4 bases unmatched. CDR3 size: 13 residues. CDR1 is PRHDT and CDR2 is FYEKMQ in the germline V gene (reference sequence). The chain's CDR3 is CASSSGLNYEQYF. Partial CDR3 DNA: TGTGCCAGCAGCTCGGGACTAAATTACGAG.

As concerns this clone: The DNA ends 3 residues before the CDR3 does, and the rest of the CDR3 is filled in from the germline J gene. V gene TRBV11-2 combines with J gene TRBJ1-1; D is perhaps TRBD1 (5 bases). Germline lookup yields CDR1 SGHAT and CDR2 FQNNGV. CDR3 size: 14 residues. CDR3 bases read: TGTGCCAGCACACAAACGGGGGTAACAGGAGAA. It yields the protein CASTQTGVTGE. The full-length CDR3 reads as CASTQTGVTGEAFF.

Worth noting for this clone: The CDR3 is cut off 3 residues early in the read; its end comes from the germline J gene. The chain joins TRBV7-9 to TRBJ2-7; D ambiguous. V was clipped by 5 bases and J by 2 bases, with 13 bases between them. Germline V gene sequence: CDR1 SEHNR, CDR2 FQNEAQ (reference sequence). The CDR3 spans 14 residues. The sequenced part of the CDR3 DNA is TGTGCCAGCAGCCCGACTCAAATGGCCTACGAG. Translated: CASSPTQMAYE. The entire CDR3 protein is CASSPTQMAYEQYF.

In terms of frequency, this clone is medium-sized. A read error may account for a junction end that differs from germline. With the read ending 3 residues before the CDR3 end, the germline J gene is used to fill in that end. The chain carries TRBV4-2 and TRBJ2-3, with D perhaps matching TRBD1 (6 bases). The CDR3 is made up of 13 amino acids. Germline V gene data show CDR1 as LGHNA and CDR2 as YNFKEQ. The CDR3 spells CASSEGVTDTQYF. CDR3 bases read: TGCGCCAGCAGCGAGGGGGTAACAGATACG.

As for this clone: The read finishes 3 residues shy of the CDR3 end, and the germline J gene is used to complete it. The chain employs TRBV18 and TRBJ2-4; 10 bases fit TRBD1. CDR1 KGHSH and CDR2 LQKENI come from the germline V gene. CDR3 length: 14 amino acids. The CDR3 reads CASSPGTGAYGQYF. Incomplete CDR3 DNA: TGTGCCAGCTCACCCGGGACAGGGGCCTATGGT.

To note about this clone: The read terminates 3 residues before the CDR3 end, so the remaining end is supplied by the germline J gene. J is TRBJ2-3 and V is TRBV3-1 (or the pseudogene TRBV3-2); the match to TRBD2 covers 7 bases. With 4 bases clipped from V and 6 bases from J, the junction kept 7 bases outside the gene matches. There are 14 residues in the CDR3. The germline CDR1 and CDR2 sequences are LGHDT and YNNKEL (reference sequence). The CDR3 reads CASSLAGVWDTQYF. The covered CDR3 bases are TGTGCCAGCAGCCTGGCGGGAGTTTGGGATACG.

Regarding this clone: The observed sequence ends 3 residues before the CDR3 terminus, with the missing tail filled in from the germline J gene. This rearrangement joins TRBV27 to TRBJ2-1; 10 bases map to TRBD2. Germline CDR1 reads MNHEY; CDR2 reads SMNVEV (reference sequence). V lost 6 bases to trimming and J lost 4 bases; unmatched junction nucleotides: 6. The CDR3 has 15 residues. CDR3 DNA, as far as it was read: TGTGCCAGCAGATCGACTAGCGGGCCTTACAATGAG. Translating it yields CASRSTSGPYNE. The entire CDR3 protein is CASRSTSGPYNEQFF.

In regard to this clone: The read finishes 3 residues shy of the CDR3 end, and the germline J gene is used to complete it. The chain is built from TRBV30 and TRBJ2-5, with D possibly matching TRBD2 (5 bases). The CDR3 totals 13 residues. V gave up 4 bases and J gave up 7 bases, with 16 bases separating them. CDR1 GTSNPN and CDR2 SVGIG come from the germline V gene (reference sequence). The DNA read from the CDR3 is TGTGCCTGGACCACCGGGTCCCGGGGGACC. Translating gives CAWTTGSRGT. The whole CDR3 reads CAWTTGSRGTQYF.

A word on this clone: The CDR3 extends 3 residues past the end of the read, so its final part is completed from the germline J gene. The same CDR3 can be traced to other DNA sequences in this sample. The V call is TRBV30, the J call TRBJ2-7; either TRBD1 or TRBD2 may fit D (7 bases each). This CDR3 is 15 amino acids long. Trimming removed 4 bases at V and 4 bases at J, with 20 bases between. Germline V gene sequence: CDR1 GTSNPN, CDR2 SVGIG (reference sequence). The sequenced part of the CDR3 DNA is TGTGCCTGGATCCCAGGGGGAGGGAGCTCTTACGAG. It translates to CAWIPGGGSSYE. The whole CDR3 reads CAWIPGGGSSYEQYF.

About this clone itself: The read halts 3 residues ahead of the CDR3 end, with the missing end drawn from the germline J gene. The chain links TRBV6-2 or TRBV6-3 to TRBJ1-5, with D maybe TRBD1 (5 bases). The length of the CDR3 is 15 residues. Germline CDR1 MNHEY, CDR2 SVGEGT. Trimming cost V 2 bases and J 5 bases, with 13 bases left between them. The sequenced CDR3 bases are TGTGCCAGCAGTTACGTCGGGGGATACGATCAGCCC. This gives the protein CASSYVGGYDQP. In full, the CDR3 reads CASSYVGGYDQPQHF.

Remarks on this clone: The read stops 3 residues short of the end of the CDR3; the missing end is completed from the germline J gene. The V and J genes are TRBV12-3 or TRBV12-4 and TRBJ2-4; TRBD1 is a possible D gene (6 bases). CDR3 length: 14 amino acids. The germline V and J ends were trimmed by 7 bases and 7 bases, with 17 bases remaining between them. Incomplete CDR3 DNA: TGTGCCAGCAAGCGCTCAGGGGCGGCGAACATT. Its translation: CASKRSGAANI. The entire CDR3 sequence reads CASKRSGAANIQYF.

A remark on this clone: From the germline J gene comes the end of the CDR3, since the read stops 3 residues before it. This chain links TRBV30 with TRBJ1-2, with TRBD1 matching 7 bases. CDR1 is GTSNPN and CDR2 is SVGIG in the germline V gene (reference sequence). This CDR3 comprises 13 residues. The junction had 6 bases not matched to a gene; V was cut back by 8 bases and J by 0 bases. The CDR3 DNA, read in part, is TGTGCCGGTATTCAGGGGGCTAACTATGGC. This encodes CAGIQGANYG. The entire CDR3 is CAGIQGANYGYTF.

Of note for this clone: The observed sequence ends 3 residues before the CDR3 terminus, with the missing tail filled in from the germline J gene. The V gene is TRBV7-3, the J gene TRBJ2-3, with 10 positions matching TRBD2. The length of the CDR3 is 14 residues. CDR1 and CDR2 (germline): SGHTA, FQGTGA. The CDR3 region is CASSLSPSGGPQYF. CDR3 DNA, as far as it was read: TGTGCCAGCAGCTTAAGTCCTAGCGGGGGTCCG.

Worth noting for this clone: The sequence runs out 3 residues before the end of the CDR3; the remainder is reconstructed from the germline J gene. The chain recombines TRBV10-1 with TRBJ2-1; 9 bases line up with TRBD1. Germline CDR1 is WNHNN and CDR2 is SYGVQD (reference sequence). V trimming: 3 bases; J trimming: 7 bases; junction bases outside the gene matches: 4. The CDR3 runs to 14 residues. The CDR3 DNA, read in part, is TGCGCCAGCAGTGATGGGACAGGGAGGAATGAG. The encoded protein is CASSDGTGRNE. The CDR3 reads in full as CASSDGTGRNEQFF.